This TCR beta chain was found in a study of shared clonotypes between healthy human individuals. A remark on this clone: As yet, its antigen is unknown.

Trimming took off 10 bases at V and 2 bases at J, with 11 bases between the two ends. CDR1 and CDR2 (germline): MDHEN, SYDVKM. This CDR3 is built from 13 residues. Sequencing was performed with immunoSEQ multiplex PCR; in TCRdb, only in-frame clones are kept and a portion is missing. Here the sample spans about 1.9 million clones, just over 90% being singletons. Selected positively for CCR7 and CD45RO-negative, naive CD8 cells excluded terminally differentiated effector memory CD45RA+ cells. Study-wide results and limits: A handful of donors showed sharing of around 5% of naive CD4 clonotypes.

The genes are TRBV28 and TRBJ1-4; D gene ambiguous. The receptor was derived from a man between 18 and 29 years old in good health. Some clones in this sample may be carry-over from other donors' samples. Sequenced input: naive CD8+ T cells from PBMCs. In nucleotides, the CDR3 is TGTGCCACTGTTGAGGCGACTAATGAAAAACTGTTTTTT. This translates into CATVEATNEKLFF.